This T cell receptor (beta chain) is from a study of spatial heterogeneity in lung cancer. Study details: Fewer alpha-chain than beta-chain sequences were consistently detected.

CDR1 SGHTA and CDR2 FQGTGA come from the germline V gene. J was trimmed by 4 bases and V by 5 bases; bases with no gene match: 5. The CDR3 runs to 17 residues. Using its own MiXCR run on the 5' RACE reads, TCRdb lists one record per CDR3 protein. The sample lists some 23,000 distinct CDR3 sequences; about 7% were seen once. Regarding time point: sample taken at primary tumor resection. Unsorted samples of tumor, nontumor lung or frozen PBMC had their whole RNA sequenced. The rearrangement links TRBV7-3 to TRBJ2-1, with 16 bases aligning to TRBD2. The source is a male donor with early-stage non-small cell lung cancer. This specimen consisted of PBMCs, obtained at surgery. The CDR3 DNA sequence: TGTGCCAGCAGCCTCGGGACTAGCGGGAGGGAATACAATGAGCAGTTCTTC. Translating it yields CASSLGTSGREYNEQFF.